This T cell receptor (beta chain) was obtained from a study of beta chain features in type 1 diabetes. The wider study: Similarity in age, gender and cell yields was seen between patients and healthy donors. Regarding the study as a whole: Among patients with Type 1 diabetes, TCRB CDR3s were moderately but significantly shorter in every one of the four CD4+ subsets. PCR may have favored shorter templates equally in patients and controls.

Expressed TCRB transcripts were sequenced after all isolated RNA was converted to cDNA. Here immunoSEQ multiplex PCR was the method, and the copy in TCRdb shows in-frame clones only, minus some. The sample has 50,000 to 55,000 clones, just under 65% seen once. Worth noting for this clone: Its antigen is undetermined.

The V end was cut by 0 bases, the J end by 2 bases, with 14 bases between. The germline V gene has CDR1 KGHSH and CDR2 LQKENI. This CDR3 has 16 amino acids. Sorting gave populations that all exceeded 95% purity. The sequenced sample was stem cell memory CD4+ T cells from blood. The rearrangement links TRBV18 to TRBJ2-7; D ambiguous. The sequence came from a woman in her twenties or thirties with type 1 diabetes. The CDR3 DNA sequence: TGTGCCAGCTCACCACCTAGCCAGTTTTTTCCCTACGAGCAGTACTTC. Translation gives CASSPPSQFFPYEQYF.